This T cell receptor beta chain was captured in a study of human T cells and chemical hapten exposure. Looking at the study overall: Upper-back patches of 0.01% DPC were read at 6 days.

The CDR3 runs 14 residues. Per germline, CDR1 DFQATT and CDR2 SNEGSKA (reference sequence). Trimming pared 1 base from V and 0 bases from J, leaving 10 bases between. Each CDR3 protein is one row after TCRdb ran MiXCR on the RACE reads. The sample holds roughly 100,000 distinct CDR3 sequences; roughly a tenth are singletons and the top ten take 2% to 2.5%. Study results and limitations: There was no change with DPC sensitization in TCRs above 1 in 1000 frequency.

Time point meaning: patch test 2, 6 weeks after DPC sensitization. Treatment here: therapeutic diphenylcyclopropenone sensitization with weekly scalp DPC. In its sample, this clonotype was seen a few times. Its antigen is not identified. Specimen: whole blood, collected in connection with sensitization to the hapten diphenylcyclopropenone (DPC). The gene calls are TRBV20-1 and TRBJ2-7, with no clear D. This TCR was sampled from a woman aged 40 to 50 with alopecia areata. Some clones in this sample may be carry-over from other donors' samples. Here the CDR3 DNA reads TGCAGTGCTAGAGCCCCCCCCCTCTCCTACGAGCAGTACTTC. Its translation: CSARAPPLSYEQYF.